This T cell receptor beta chain was documented in a study of blood T cell repertoires in COVID-19. Looking at the study overall: Samples of COVID-19 (acute and convalescent) were obtained from the United States, Italy and Spain. Sources were T cells, B-cell-depleted T cells, or PBMCs; the material itself was cDNA or gDNA.

In germline, CDR1 is MNHEY, CDR2 SMNVEV (reference sequence). The CDR3 spans 14 residues. Trimming at V came to 2 bases and at J to 5 bases, leaving 4 bases not matched to a gene. The authors' processing: Amplification of reference gene primers was used by the study to estimate nucleated cell counts. Data came from immunoSEQ multiplex PCR; TCRdb stores just in-frame clones and leaves some out. V and J calls and clone size follow that table, whereas D and trimming were derived from the DNA. Among about 180,000 clones listed, around 83% were seen once. This chain joins TRBV27 and TRBJ2-7; 9 bases align to TRBD2. The sequence derives from a woman in her 30s with active or convalescent COVID-19. Sequencing input: peripheral blood. This chain's CDR3 is CASSLGLAFDEQYF. CDR3 coding DNA: TGTGCCAGCAGTTTAGGACTAGCGTTTGACGAGCAGTACTTC.